The T cell receptor (beta chain) described here comes from a study of tissue T cells after allogeneic stem cell transplantation. Enrolled prospectively were adult allogeneic hematopoietic cell transplant recipients whose graft-versus-host disease was steroid-refractory. Germline V gene sequence: CDR1 MNHEY, CDR2 SVGEGT. The length of the CDR3 is 17 residues. V lost 6 bases and J 0 bases, leaving 20 bases between the germline ends. Only in-frame clones appear in the TCRdb table, and some are missing; sequencing was by immunoSEQ multiplex PCR. Of some 7,000 clones in the sample, roughly 79% were seen once.

The sample here was skin, taken at autopsy. The TCR was taken from a male patient older than 55 with steroid-refractory graft-versus-host disease after an allogeneic stem cell transplant. Some T cells here may be from the graft donor. J is TRBJ1-1 and V is TRBV6-2 or TRBV6-3; D is possibly TRBD1 (6 bases). CDR3 bases: TGTGCCAGCAGGCCTCATGGACAGCGAACCCTGAACACTGAAGCTTTCTTT. This encodes CASRPHGQRTLNTEAFF.